What follows are 16 T cell receptor beta chains derived from one specimen sequenced in a study of cytomegalovirus exposure and HLA in healthy donors. 13 Jbeta primers and 60 Vbeta primers were used for the PCR. Clones were read by immunoSEQ multiplex PCR, and TCRdb kept only the in-frame ones, dropping some. There are some 160,000 clones in the sample; 80% occur only once, and around 5.4% lies in the top ten. The sequenced sample consisted of PBMCs. These receptors were obtained from a man aged 35 to 55 in good health and CMV-seronegative.

This clone was seen a handful of times. V usage is TRBV7-2 and J usage is TRBJ1-1, with 7 positions matching TRBD1. This CDR3 is 15 amino acids long. Germline V gene data show CDR1 as SGHTA and CDR2 as FQGNSA. V shed 5 bases, J shed 0 bases, and the junction held 6 bases outside the gene matches. The CDR3 bases are TGTGCCAGCAGCCGTCAACAGGGGATGAACACTGAAGCTTTCTTT. Protein product: CASSRQQGMNTEAFF.

The chain couples TRBV29-1 to TRBJ2-4, with D perhaps matching TRBD2 (6 bases). Per germline, CDR1 SQVTM and CDR2 ANQGSEA. CDR3 length: 12 residues. Trimming cost V 6 bases and J 6 bases, with 12 bases left between them. As DNA, the CDR3 is TGCAGCGTGGCGGAGGGTGGAAACATTCAGTACTTC. It is translated as CSVAEGGNIQYF. Combining the CDR3 with reference TRBV29-1 and TRBJ2-4 gives the whole variable domain SAVISQKPSRDICQRGTSLTIQCQVDSQVTMMFWYRQQPGQSLTLIATANQGSEATYESGFVIDKFPISRPNLTFSTLTVSNMSPEDSSIYLCSVAEGGNIQYFGAGTRLSVL.

The rearrangement joins TRBV7-2 to TRBJ2-5; 12 nucleotides line up with TRBD2. The CDR3 extends over 15 amino acids. CDR1 is SGHTA and CDR2 is FQGNSA in the germline V gene. Unmatched junction bases numbered 5, after V lost 4 bases and J lost 5 bases. Here the CDR3 reads CASSSSGTSGETQYF. The CDR3 bases are TGTGCCAGCAGCTCCTCCGGGACTAGCGGGGAGACCCAGTACTTC.

With respect to this clone: The sample holds other DNA sequences that translate to the same CDR3. This chain joins TRBV7-9 and TRBJ2-2; 7 bases are a match to TRBD2. This CDR3 has 16 residues. Per the germline V gene, CDR1 is SEHNR and CDR2 is FQNEAQ (reference sequence). Losses at the gene ends were 0 bases for V and 5 bases for J; bases not matched to a gene: 6. The CDR3 loop reads CASSLASGTGTGELFF. The CDR3 nucleotides read TGTGCCAGCAGCTTAGCGAGCGGGACCGGAACCGGGGAGCTGTTTTTT.

The chain carries TRBV7-9 and TRBJ2-7; TRBD1 might be the D (5 bases). This CDR3 is 15 amino acids long. CDR1 and CDR2 from the germline V gene are SEHNR and FQNEAQ (reference sequence). Trimming cost V 2 bases and J 2 bases, with 13 bases left between them. CDR3 nucleotides: TGTGCCAGCAGCTTATCTCAGGGTAGGGCCTACGAGCAGTACTTC. Translating gives CASSLSQGRAYEQYF.

In its sample, this clone was seen a few times. V and J are TRBV19 and TRBJ1-4; D gene ambiguous. The CDR3 spans 14 residues. Trimming pared 5 bases from V and 4 bases from J, leaving 11 bases between. Germline assignment: CDR1 LNHDA and CDR2 SQIVND (reference sequence). The CDR3, as DNA: TGTGCCAGTAGTCGATCCACGGTTAATGAAAAACTGTTTTTT. It yields the protein CASSRSTVNEKLFF.

The chain employs TRBV7-9 and TRBJ2-3, with D possibly being TRBD2 (7 bases). The germline gives CDR1 SEHNR, CDR2 FQNEAQ (reference sequence). The V end lost 4 bases, the J end lost 0 bases, and 20 bases lay between the germline ends. This CDR3 contains 18 residues. This CDR3 is CASSWIGGGPTSTDTQYF. DNA of the CDR3: TGTGCCAGCAGCTGGATTGGGGGGGGCCCTACTAGCACAGATACGCAGTATTTT.

A few counts support this clone. The rearrangement uses TRBV7-9 and TRBJ1-1; D remains unclear. Germline V gene lookup returns CDR1 SEHNR and CDR2 FQNEAQ (reference sequence). With 3 bases removed from V and 7 bases from J, the gap between germline ends came to 18 bases. The CDR3 loop spans 15 amino acids. The CDR3 DNA sequence: TGTGCCAGCAGCTTTTCACGTGCCCTTACGGGTGAAGCTTTCTTT. It translates to CASSFSRALTGEAFF.

V gene TRBV6-5 combines with J gene TRBJ2-7, with 8 nucleotides matching TRBD1. This CDR3 region has 16 residues. Germline CDR1 reads MNHEY; CDR2 reads SVGAGI. V was clipped by 2 bases and J by 4 bases; unmatched bases: 10. The CDR3: CASSYRSQGARYEQYF. CDR3 nucleotides: TGTGCCAGCAGTTACCGATCCCAGGGGGCGCGATACGAGCAGTACTTC.

The chain links TRBV5-5 to TRBJ2-7, with D unresolved. Trimming pared 2 bases from V and 0 bases from J, leaving 15 bases between. The germline V gene encodes CDR1 SGHKS and CDR2 YYEKEE (reference sequence). This CDR3 comprises 16 residues. The CDR3 protein is CASSFRLSASSYEQYF. The CDR3 nucleotides are TGTGCCAGCAGCTTCCGTCTCAGCGCTAGCTCCTACGAGCAGTACTTC.

This chain joins TRBV18 and TRBJ2-5; 8 bases match TRBD1. Germline lookup yields CDR1 KGHSH and CDR2 LQKENI. There are 13 residues in the CDR3. V dropped 3 bases and J dropped 5; count of bases not matched to a gene: 2. The CDR3 nucleotides are TGTGCCAGCTCACCGGGACAGGCCGAGACCCAGTACTTC. Protein sequence: CASSPGQAETQYF.

J is TRBJ2-5 and V is TRBV7-9, with 7 nucleotides matching TRBD2. With V trimmed by 1 base and J by 1 base, 3 bases remained unmatched. The V gene's germline CDR1 is SEHNR and CDR2 FQNEAQ (reference sequence). This CDR3 is 15 amino acids long. The CDR3 bases are TGTGCCAGCAGCTTAGAGGGACTAAGCCAAGAGACCCAGTACTTC. Its translation is CASSLEGLSQETQYF.

About this clone: Different DNA sequences within this sample yield the same CDR3. V usage is TRBV30 and J usage is TRBJ1-1; maybe TRBD1 (5 bases). There are 14 residues in the CDR3. Germline V gene lookup returns CDR1 GTSNPN and CDR2 SVGIG (reference sequence). Between the trimmed V and J ends, which lost 0 bases and 0 bases, there was a span of 8 bases. Here the CDR3 reads CAWSVDSMNTEAFF. The CDR3 region has the DNA TGTGCCTGGAGTGTAGACAGTATGAACACTGAAGCTTTCTTT.

This clone was seen only a few times. The chain carries TRBV28 and TRBJ1-5; 9 bases match TRBD1. Looked up from germline, CDR1 is MDHEN and CDR2 is SYDVKM. This CDR3 spans 15 amino acids. Trimming took 4 bases from V and 5 from J; bases not matched to a gene: 6. This CDR3 reads CASSSSGTGYQPQHF. The DNA of the CDR3 is TGTGCCAGCAGTTCCTCAGGGACAGGGTATCAGCCCCAGCATTTT.

This chain uses TRBV4-1 with TRBJ2-7, with D possibly matching TRBD1 (5 bases). V shed 3 bases and J shed 3 bases, with 12 bases lying between them. CDR1 and CDR2 (germline): MGHRA, YSYEKL. There are 14 residues in the CDR3. The CDR3 region has the DNA TGCGCCAGCAGCCACTTAGGGCAGGGCTACGAGCAGTACTTC. It encodes CASSHLGQGYEQYF.

This clone is medium-sized within its sample. The V call is TRBV4-3, the J call TRBJ2-6, with D possibly matching TRBD1 (6 bases). The CDR3 sequence is 17 residues long. V was pared by 0 bases and J by 0 bases, with 9 bases between. The germline gives CDR1 LGHNA, CDR2 YSLEER. The DNA of the CDR3 is TGCGCCAGCAGCCAAGAAGGGACAAACTCTGGGGCCAACGTCCTGACTTTC. This encodes CASSQEGTNSGANVLTF.